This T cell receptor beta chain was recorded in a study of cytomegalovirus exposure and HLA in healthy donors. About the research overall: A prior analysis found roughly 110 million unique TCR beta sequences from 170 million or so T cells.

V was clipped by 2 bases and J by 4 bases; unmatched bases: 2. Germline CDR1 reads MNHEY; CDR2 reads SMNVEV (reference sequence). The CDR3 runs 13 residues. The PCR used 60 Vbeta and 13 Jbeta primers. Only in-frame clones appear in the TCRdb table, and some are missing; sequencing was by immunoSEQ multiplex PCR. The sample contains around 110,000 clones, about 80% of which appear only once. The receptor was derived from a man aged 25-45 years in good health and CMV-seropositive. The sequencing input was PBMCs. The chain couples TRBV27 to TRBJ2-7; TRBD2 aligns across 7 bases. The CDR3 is CASSLREEYEQYF. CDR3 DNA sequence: TGTGCCAGCAGTTTACGGGAGGAGTACGAGCAGTACTTC.